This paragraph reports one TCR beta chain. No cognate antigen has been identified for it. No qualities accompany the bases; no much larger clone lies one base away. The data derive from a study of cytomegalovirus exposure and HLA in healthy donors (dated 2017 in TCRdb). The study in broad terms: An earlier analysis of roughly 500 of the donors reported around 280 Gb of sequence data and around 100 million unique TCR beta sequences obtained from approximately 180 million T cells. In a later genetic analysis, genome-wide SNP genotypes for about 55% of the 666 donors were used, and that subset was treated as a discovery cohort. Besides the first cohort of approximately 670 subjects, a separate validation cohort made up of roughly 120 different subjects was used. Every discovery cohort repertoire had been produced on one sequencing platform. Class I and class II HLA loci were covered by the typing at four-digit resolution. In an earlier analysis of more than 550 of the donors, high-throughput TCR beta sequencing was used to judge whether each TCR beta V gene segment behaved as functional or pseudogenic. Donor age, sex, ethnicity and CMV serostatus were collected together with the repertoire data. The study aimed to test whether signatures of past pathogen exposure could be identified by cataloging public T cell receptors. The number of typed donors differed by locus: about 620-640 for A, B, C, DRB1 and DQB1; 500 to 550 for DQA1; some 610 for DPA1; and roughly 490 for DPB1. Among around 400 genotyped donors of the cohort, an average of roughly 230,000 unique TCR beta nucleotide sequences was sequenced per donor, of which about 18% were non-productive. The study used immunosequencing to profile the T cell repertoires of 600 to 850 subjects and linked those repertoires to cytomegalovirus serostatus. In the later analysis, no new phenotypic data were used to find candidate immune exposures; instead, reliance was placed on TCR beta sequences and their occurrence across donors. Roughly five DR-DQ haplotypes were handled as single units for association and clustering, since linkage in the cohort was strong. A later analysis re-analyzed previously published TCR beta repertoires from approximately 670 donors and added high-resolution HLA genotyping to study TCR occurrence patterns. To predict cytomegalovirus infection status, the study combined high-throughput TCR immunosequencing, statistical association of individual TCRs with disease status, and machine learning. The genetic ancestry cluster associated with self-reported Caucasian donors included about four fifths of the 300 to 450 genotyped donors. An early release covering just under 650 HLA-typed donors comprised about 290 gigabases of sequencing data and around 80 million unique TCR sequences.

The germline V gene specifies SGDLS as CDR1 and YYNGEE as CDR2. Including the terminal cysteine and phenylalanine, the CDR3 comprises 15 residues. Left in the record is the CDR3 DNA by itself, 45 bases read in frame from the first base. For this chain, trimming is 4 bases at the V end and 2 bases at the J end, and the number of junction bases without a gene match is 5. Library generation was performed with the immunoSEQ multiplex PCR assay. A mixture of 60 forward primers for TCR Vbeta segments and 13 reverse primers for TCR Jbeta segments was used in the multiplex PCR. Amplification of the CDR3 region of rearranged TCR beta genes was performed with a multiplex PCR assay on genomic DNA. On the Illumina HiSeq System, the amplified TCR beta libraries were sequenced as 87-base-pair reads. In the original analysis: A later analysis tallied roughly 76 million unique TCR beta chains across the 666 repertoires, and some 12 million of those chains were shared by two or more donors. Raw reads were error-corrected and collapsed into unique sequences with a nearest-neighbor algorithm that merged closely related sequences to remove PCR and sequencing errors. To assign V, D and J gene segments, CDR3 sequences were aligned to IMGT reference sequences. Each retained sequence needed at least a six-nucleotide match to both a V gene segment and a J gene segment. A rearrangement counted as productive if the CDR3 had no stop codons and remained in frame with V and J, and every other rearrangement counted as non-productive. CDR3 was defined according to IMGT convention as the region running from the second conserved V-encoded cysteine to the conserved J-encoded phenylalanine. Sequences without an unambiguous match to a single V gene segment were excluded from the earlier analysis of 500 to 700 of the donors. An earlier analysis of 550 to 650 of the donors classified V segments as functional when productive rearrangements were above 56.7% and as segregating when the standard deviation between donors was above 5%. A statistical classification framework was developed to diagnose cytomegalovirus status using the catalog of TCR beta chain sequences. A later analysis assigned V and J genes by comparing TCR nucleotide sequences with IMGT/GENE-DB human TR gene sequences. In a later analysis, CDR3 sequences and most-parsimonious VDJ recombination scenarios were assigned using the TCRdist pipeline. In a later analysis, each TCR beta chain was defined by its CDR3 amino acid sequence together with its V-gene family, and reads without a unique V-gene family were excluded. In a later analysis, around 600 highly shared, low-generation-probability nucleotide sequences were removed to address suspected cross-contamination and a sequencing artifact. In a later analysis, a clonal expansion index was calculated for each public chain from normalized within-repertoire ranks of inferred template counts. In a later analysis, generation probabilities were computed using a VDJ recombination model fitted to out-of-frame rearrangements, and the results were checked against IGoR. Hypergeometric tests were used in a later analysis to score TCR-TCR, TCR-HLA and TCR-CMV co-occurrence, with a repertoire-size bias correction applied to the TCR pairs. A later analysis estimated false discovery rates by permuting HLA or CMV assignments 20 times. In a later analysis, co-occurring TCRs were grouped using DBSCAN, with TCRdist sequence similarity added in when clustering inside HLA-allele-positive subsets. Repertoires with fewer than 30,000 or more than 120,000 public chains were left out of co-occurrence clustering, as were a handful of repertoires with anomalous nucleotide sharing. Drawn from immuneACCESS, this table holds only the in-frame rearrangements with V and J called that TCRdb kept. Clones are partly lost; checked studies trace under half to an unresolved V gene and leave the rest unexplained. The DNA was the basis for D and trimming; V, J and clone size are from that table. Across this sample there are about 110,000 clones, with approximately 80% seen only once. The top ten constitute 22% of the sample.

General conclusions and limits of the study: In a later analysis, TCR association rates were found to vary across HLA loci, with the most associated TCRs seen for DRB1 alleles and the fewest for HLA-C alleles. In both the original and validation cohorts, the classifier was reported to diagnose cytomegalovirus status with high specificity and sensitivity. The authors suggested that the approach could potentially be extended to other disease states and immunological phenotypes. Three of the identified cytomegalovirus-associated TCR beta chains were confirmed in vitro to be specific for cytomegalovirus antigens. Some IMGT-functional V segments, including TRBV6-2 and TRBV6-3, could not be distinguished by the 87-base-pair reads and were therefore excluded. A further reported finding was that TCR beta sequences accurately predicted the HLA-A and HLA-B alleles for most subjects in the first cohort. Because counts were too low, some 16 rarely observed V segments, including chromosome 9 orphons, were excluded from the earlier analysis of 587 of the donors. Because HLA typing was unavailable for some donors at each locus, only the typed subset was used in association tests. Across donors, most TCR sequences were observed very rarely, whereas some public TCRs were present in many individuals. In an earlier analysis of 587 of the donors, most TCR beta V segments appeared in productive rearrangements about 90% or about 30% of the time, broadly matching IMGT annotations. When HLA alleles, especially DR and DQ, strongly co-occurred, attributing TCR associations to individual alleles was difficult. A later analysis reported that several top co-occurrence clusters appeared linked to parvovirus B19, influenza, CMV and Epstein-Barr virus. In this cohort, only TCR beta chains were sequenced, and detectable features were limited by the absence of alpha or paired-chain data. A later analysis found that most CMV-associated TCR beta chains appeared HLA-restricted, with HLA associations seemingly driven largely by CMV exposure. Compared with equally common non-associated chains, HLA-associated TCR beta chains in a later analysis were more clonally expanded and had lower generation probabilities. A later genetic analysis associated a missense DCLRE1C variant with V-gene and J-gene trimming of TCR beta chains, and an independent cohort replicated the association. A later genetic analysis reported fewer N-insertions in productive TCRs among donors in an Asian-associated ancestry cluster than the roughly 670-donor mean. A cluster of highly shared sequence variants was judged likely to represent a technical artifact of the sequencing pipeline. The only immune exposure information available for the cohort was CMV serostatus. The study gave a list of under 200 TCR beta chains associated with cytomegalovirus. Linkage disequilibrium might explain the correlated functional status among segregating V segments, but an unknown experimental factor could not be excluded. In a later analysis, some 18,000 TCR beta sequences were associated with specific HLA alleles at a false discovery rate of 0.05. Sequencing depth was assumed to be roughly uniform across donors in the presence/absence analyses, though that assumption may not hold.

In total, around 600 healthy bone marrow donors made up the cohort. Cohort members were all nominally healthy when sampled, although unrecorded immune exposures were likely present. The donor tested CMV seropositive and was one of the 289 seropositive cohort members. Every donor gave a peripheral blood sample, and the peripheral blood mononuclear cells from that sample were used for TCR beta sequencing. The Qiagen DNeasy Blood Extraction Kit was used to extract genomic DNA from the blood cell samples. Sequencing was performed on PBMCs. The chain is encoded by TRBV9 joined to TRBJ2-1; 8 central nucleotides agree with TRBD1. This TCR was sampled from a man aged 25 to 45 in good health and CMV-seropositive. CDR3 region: CASSPRDRTYNEQFF. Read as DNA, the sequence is TGTGCCAGCAGCCCGCGGGACAGGACCTACAATGAGCAGTTCTTC.